A selection of T cell receptor beta chains follows, all from one sample in a study of blood T cell repertoires in COVID-19. Libraries were prepared by immunoSEQ multiplex PCR; TCRdb keeps only in-frame clonotypes and omits some of them. This table holds under 350,000 clones, roughly 91% found once. Material: PBMCs or T cells enriched from blood (not recorded which). The receptors were gathered from a woman aged 60-75 years who had recovered from COVID-19. Each CDR3 is given with its conserved first and last residue. The D gene is left open where the match is weak. Clone size is stated in some rows and not others, as once, few, many or a class when expanded.

CDR3aa: CASSSALAGTDTQYF
CDR3nt: TGTGCCAGCAGTTCCGCCCTAGCGGGAACAGATACGCAGTATTTT
d_gene: TRBD2
abundance: NA
v_gene: TRBV6-2/TRBV6-3
j_gene: TRBJ2-3

CDR3aa: CASSIRDSRRGQYF
CDR3nt: TGTGCCAGCAGTATCCGGGACAGTCGTCGGGGGCAGTACTTC
d_gene: TRBD1
abundance: NA
v_gene: TRBV28
j_gene: TRBJ2-7

CDR3aa: CASSTLAGGGELFF
CDR3nt: TGTGCCAGCAGCACACTGGCGGGGGGCGGGGAGCTGTTTTTT
d_gene: TRBD2
abundance: NA
v_gene: TRBV27
j_gene: TRBJ2-2

CDR3aa: CASSRIAGGSYNEQFF
CDR3nt: TGTGCCAGCAGCCGTATAGCGGGAGGCTCCTACAATGAGCAGTTCTTC
d_gene: TRBD2
abundance: NA
v_gene: TRBV14
j_gene: TRBJ2-1

CDR3aa: CASSPTGAYEQYF
CDR3nt: TGCGCCAGCAGCCCGACAGGGGCATACGAGCAGTACTTC
d_gene: TRBD1
abundance: NA
v_gene: TRBV5-1
j_gene: TRBJ2-7

CDR3aa: CASSFGNRGRFQKEQFF
CDR3nt: TGTGCCAGCAGTTTCGGGAACAGGGGGCGCTTCCAAAAGGAGCAGTTCTTC
d_gene: TRBD1
abundance: NA
v_gene: TRBV27
j_gene: TRBJ2-1

CDR3aa: CASSLGQNVGRQYF
CDR3nt: TGCGCCAGCAGCCTAGGACAGAACGTTGGGAGGCAGTACTTC
d_gene: NA
abundance: NA
v_gene: TRBV5-1
j_gene: TRBJ2-7

CDR3aa: CASSTTGKTEAFF
CDR3nt: TGCGCCAGCAGCACTACAGGGAAGACTGAAGCTTTCTTT
d_gene: NA
abundance: NA
v_gene: TRBV5-1
j_gene: TRBJ1-1

CDR3aa: CASTSPDQGYGYTF
CDR3nt: TGTGCCAGCACCTCCCCTGATCAGGGCTATGGCTACACCTTC
d_gene: NA
abundance: NA
v_gene: TRBV27
j_gene: TRBJ1-2

CDR3aa: CASSLSGGIYNEQFF
CDR3nt: TGTGCCAGCAGCTTGAGCGGGGGAATCTACAATGAGCAGTTCTTC
d_gene: TRBD2
abundance: NA
v_gene: TRBV5-4
j_gene: TRBJ2-1

CDR3aa: CASSLATSGGDTQYF
CDR3nt: TGTGCCAGCAGCTTGGCGACTAGCGGGGGAGATACGCAGTATTTT
d_gene: TRBD2
abundance: NA
v_gene: TRBV5-4
j_gene: TRBJ2-3

CDR3aa: CASSRVVTEAFF
CDR3nt: TGTGCCAGCAGTCGCGTCGTAACTGAAGCTTTCTTT
d_gene: NA
abundance: NA
v_gene: TRBV28
j_gene: TRBJ1-1

CDR3aa: CASSSGYGYTF
CDR3nt: TGTGCCAGCAGCTCCGGGTATGGCTACACCTTC
d_gene: NA
abundance: NA
v_gene: TRBV11-3
j_gene: TRBJ1-2

CDR3aa: CASSGGTSGLSYEQYF
CDR3nt: TGTGCCAGCAGTGGAGGGACTAGCGGGCTCTCCTACGAGCAGTACTTC
d_gene: TRBD2
abundance: NA
v_gene: TRBV2
j_gene: TRBJ2-7

CDR3aa: CASSELSSGANVLTF
CDR3nt: TGTGCCAGTAGTGAACTGAGCTCTGGGGCCAACGTCCTGACTTTC
d_gene: NA
abundance: NA
v_gene: TRBV19
j_gene: TRBJ2-6

CDR3aa: CASSLAVTTRYNEQFF
CDR3nt: TGCGCCAGCAGCTTGGCCGTAACTACACGATACAATGAGCAGTTCTTC
d_gene: NA
abundance: NA
v_gene: TRBV5-1
j_gene: TRBJ2-1

CDR3aa: CASSLVAVQSGYTF
CDR3nt: TGTGCCAGCAGCTTGGTAGCGGTCCAGTCGGGCTACACCTTC
d_gene: NA
abundance: NA
v_gene: TRBV5-6
j_gene: TRBJ1-2

CDR3aa: CASSQETSGRETQYF
CDR3nt: TGTGCCAGCAGCCAAGAGACTAGCGGGAGGGAGACCCAGTACTTC
d_gene: TRBD2
abundance: NA
v_gene: TRBV4-2
j_gene: TRBJ2-5

CDR3aa: CATRAGSGETQYF
CDR3nt: TGTGCCACAAGAGCGGGATCGGGAGAGACCCAGTACTTC
d_gene: TRBD2
abundance: NA
v_gene: TRBV19
j_gene: TRBJ2-5

CDR3aa: CASSPSIGETQYF
CDR3nt: TGTGCCAGCAGCCCTAGTATCGGGGAGACCCAGTACTTC
d_gene: NA
abundance: NA
v_gene: TRBV11-1
j_gene: TRBJ2-5

CDR3aa: CSVRRGPNSPLHF
CDR3nt: TGCAGCGTTAGGAGGGGCCCTAATTCACCCCTCCACTTT
d_gene: NA
abundance: NA
v_gene: TRBV29-1
j_gene: TRBJ1-6

CDR3aa: CAWSLRQALSYEQYF
CDR3nt: TGTGCCTGGAGTCTCAGACAGGCCCTCTCCTACGAGCAGTACTTC
d_gene: NA
abundance: NA
v_gene: TRBV30
j_gene: TRBJ2-7

CDR3aa: CASSPGNAAGNSPLHF
CDR3nt: TGTGCCAGCAGTCCCGGGAACGCCGCGGGTAATTCACCCCTCCACTTT
d_gene: NA
abundance: NA
v_gene: TRBV28
j_gene: TRBJ1-6

CDR3aa: CASSLEQGETQYF
CDR3nt: TGTGCCAGCAGCTTAGAACAGGGAGAGACCCAGTACTTC
d_gene: NA
abundance: NA
v_gene: TRBV11-2
j_gene: TRBJ2-5

CDR3aa: CASSNPPGGTSRDTQYF
CDR3nt: TGTGCCAGCAGCAACCCTCCGGGGGGGACTAGTCGGGATACGCAGTATTTT
d_gene: TRBD2
abundance: NA
v_gene: TRBV7-3
j_gene: TRBJ2-3

CDR3aa: CASSVGNRGSETQYF
CDR3nt: TGTGCCAGCAGTGTGGGCAACAGGGGATCGGAGACCCAGTACTTC
d_gene: TRBD1
abundance: NA
v_gene: TRBV27
j_gene: TRBJ2-5

CDR3aa: CASSPRGQGSTGELFF
CDR3nt: TGTGCCAGCAGCCCAAGGGGACAGGGAAGCACCGGGGAGCTGTTTTTT
d_gene: TRBD1
abundance: NA
v_gene: TRBV7-3
j_gene: TRBJ2-2

CDR3aa: CASRRTGRNYGYTF
CDR3nt: TGTGCCAGCAGACGGACAGGGAGGAACTATGGCTACACCTTC
d_gene: TRBD1
abundance: NA
v_gene: TRBV6-5
j_gene: TRBJ1-2

CDR3aa: CASSVEGVGTEAFF
CDR3nt: TGTGCCAGCAGCGTAGAGGGGGTCGGCACTGAAGCTTTCTTT
d_gene: NA
abundance: NA
v_gene: TRBV13
j_gene: TRBJ1-1

CDR3aa: CASSSDRDTEAFF
CDR3nt: TGTGCCAGCAGCTCCGACAGGGACACTGAAGCTTTCTTT
d_gene: TRBD1
abundance: NA
v_gene: TRBV7-3
j_gene: TRBJ1-1

CDR3aa: CASSRQVNYGYTF
CDR3nt: TGTGCCAGCAGTCGACAGGTTAACTATGGCTACACCTTC
d_gene: NA
abundance: NA
v_gene: TRBV6-2/TRBV6-3
j_gene: TRBJ1-2

CDR3aa: CASRDDRLNQPQHF
CDR3nt: TGTGCCAGCAGGGATGACAGACTCAATCAGCCCCAGCATTTT
d_gene: NA
abundance: NA
v_gene: TRBV28
j_gene: TRBJ1-5

CDR3aa: CASSYRGAQPQHF
CDR3nt: TGTGCCAGCAGCTATAGGGGTGCCCAGCCCCAGCATTTT
d_gene: NA
abundance: once
v_gene: TRBV12-3/TRBV12-4
j_gene: TRBJ1-5

CDR3aa: CASSYWGGGNEQFF
CDR3nt: TGTGCCAGCAGTTACTGGGGGGGAGGAAATGAGCAGTTCTTC
d_gene: TRBD2
abundance: NA
v_gene: TRBV6-5
j_gene: TRBJ2-1

CDR3aa: CASSPRPGTGNTEAFF
CDR3nt: TGTGCCAGCAGCCCCCGCCCCGGGACAGGGAACACTGAAGCTTTCTTT
d_gene: TRBD1
abundance: once
v_gene: TRBV7-8
j_gene: TRBJ1-1

CDR3aa: CAWSVYAGAVKEQYF
CDR3nt: TGTGCCTGGAGTGTATACGCGGGAGCGGTAAAGGAGCAGTACTTC
d_gene: TRBD2
abundance: NA
v_gene: TRBV30
j_gene: TRBJ2-7

CDR3aa: CASSEQGRGADTQYF
CDR3nt: TGTGCCAGCAGTGAACAGGGCCGGGGGGCAGATACGCAGTATTTT
d_gene: TRBD2
abundance: once
v_gene: TRBV2
j_gene: TRBJ2-3

CDR3aa: CASSLHVGEASTGELFF
CDR3nt: TGTGCCAGCAGTTTACATGTCGGTGAGGCGAGCACCGGGGAGCTGTTTTTT
d_gene: NA
abundance: NA
v_gene: TRBV27
j_gene: TRBJ2-2

CDR3aa: CASSLGARVWEETQYF
CDR3nt: TGTGCCAGCAGCTTAGGAGCCCGGGTATGGGAAGAGACCCAGTACTTC
d_gene: NA
abundance: NA
v_gene: TRBV13
j_gene: TRBJ2-5

CDR3aa: CASSQDASGGSDTQYF
CDR3nt: TGTGCCAGCAGCCAAGACGCTAGCGGGGGTTCGGATACGCAGTATTTT
d_gene: TRBD2
abundance: NA
v_gene: TRBV3-1/TRBV3-2
j_gene: TRBJ2-3

CDR3aa: CASTRQGNGEQYF
CDR3nt: TGTGCCAGCACCCGACAGGGAAACGGCGAGCAGTACTTC
d_gene: TRBD1
abundance: few
v_gene: TRBV2
j_gene: TRBJ2-7

CDR3aa: CASGPPGSLTGELFF
CDR3nt: TGTGCCAGCGGCCCACCTGGGAGTCTCACCGGGGAGCTGTTTTTT
d_gene: NA
abundance: NA
v_gene: TRBV7-9
j_gene: TRBJ2-2

CDR3aa: CASSYKSGSLNEQFF
CDR3nt: TGTGCCAGCAGTTACAAGAGCGGGAGTCTAAATGAGCAGTTCTTC
d_gene: TRBD2
abundance: NA
v_gene: TRBV6-5
j_gene: TRBJ2-1

CDR3aa: CAWSRPGDTQYF
CDR3nt: TGTGCCTGGAGCCGCCCAGGGGATACGCAGTATTTT
d_gene: NA
abundance: NA
v_gene: TRBV30
j_gene: TRBJ2-3

CDR3aa: CASSLSLYNEKLFF
CDR3nt: TGTGCCAGCAGTTTATCCCTGTATAATGAAAAACTGTTTTTT
d_gene: NA
abundance: few
v_gene: TRBV28
j_gene: TRBJ1-4

CDR3aa: CATSDSRTGIGYGYTF
CDR3nt: TGTGCCACCAGTGATTCCCGGACAGGGATTGGCTATGGCTACACCTTC
d_gene: TRBD1
abundance: NA
v_gene: TRBV24-1
j_gene: TRBJ1-2

CDR3aa: CASSQRGNTEAFF
CDR3nt: TGTGCCAGCAGCCAAAGGGGGAACACTGAAGCTTTCTTT
d_gene: NA
abundance: NA
v_gene: TRBV6-5
j_gene: TRBJ1-1